These T cell receptor beta chains were read from a single sample in a study of regulatory T cells in long-lasting Graves disease. TCRdb reprocessed the multiplex PCR reads via MiXCR and lists one record per CDR3 protein. Of approximately 230,000 distinct CDR3 sequences detected, approximately 16% appear once; the ten largest clones hold roughly 23%. The sequenced sample was peripheral blood mononuclear cells (PBMCs), obtained at new diagnosis, from a patient treated with antithyroid drugs. These TCRs come from a female donor with Graves disease. The CDR3 runs from the conserved cysteine through the conserved F or W. The order of the fields is V gene, D gene, CDR3 protein. A D gene is named only where the DNA matches it firmly.

V gene: TRBV4-3; D gene: NA; CDR3 protein: CASSQELNSYEQYF
V gene: TRBV29-1; D gene: NA; CDR3 protein: CSGVDDSYGYTF
V gene: TRBV19; D gene: NA; CDR3 protein: CASSIWGSHEQFF
V gene: TRBV20-1; D gene: NA; CDR3 protein: CSAHSPGGLSYNEQFF
V gene: TRBV20-1; D gene: NA; CDR3 protein: CSARDPREGTEAFF
V gene: TRBV5-1; D gene: NA; CDR3 protein: CASSLLTGIYEQYF
V gene: TRBV20-1; D gene: TRBD2; CDR3 protein: CSAVPPYGRAVGDTQYF
V gene: TRBV12-5; D gene: TRBD1; CDR3 protein: CASGLVIGGGKLFF
V gene: TRBV5-1; D gene: NA; CDR3 protein: CASNGGTSYEQYF
V gene: TRBV7-2; D gene: NA; CDR3 protein: CASSLEEWGEKYF
V gene: TRBV20-1; D gene: TRBD2; CDR3 protein: CSAGTSGREGLETQYF
V gene: TRBV24-1; D gene: TRBD2; CDR3 protein: CATSDGSGRNYNEQFF
V gene: TRBV2; D gene: TRBD2; CDR3 protein: CASRAGGDTQYF
V gene: TRBV4-1; D gene: NA; CDR3 protein: CASSQDRGVGINTGELFF